The T cell receptor (beta chain) under discussion was sequenced for a study of T cell responses to AZD1222 COVID-19 vaccine. In this sample, this clone turned up once. Its antigen is unidentified. General study results and limits: The study identified only five or six AZD1222 recipients as seropositive at baseline.

Per the germline V gene, CDR1 is SNHLY and CDR2 is FYNNEI. CDR3 length: 12 amino acids. Trimming left V 6 bases short and J 0 bases short, with 3 bases between. The assay was immunoSEQ multiplex PCR, and TCRdb's table has in-frame clones only and misses some. The sample includes roughly 170,000 clones, 88% of them seen just once. This chain connects TRBV2 to TRBJ2-1; D not certain. The sample here was peripheral blood, taken on day 0 of AZD1222 vaccination. This receptor was identified in an adult in good health. The CDR3 DNA sequence: TGTGCCAGCAGCTACTCCTACAATGAGCAGTTCTTC. It encodes CASSYSYNEQFF. The variable domain in full, with the rest retrieved from reference TRBV2 and TRBJ2-1, is EPEVTQTPSHQVTQMGQEVILRCVPISNHLYFYWYRQILGQKVEFLVSFYNNEISEKSEIFDDQFSVERPDGSNFTLKIRSTKLEDSAMYFCASSYSYNEQFFGPGTRLTVL.